At least ten counts were recorded for the clone carrying this T cell receptor beta chain. Its antigen is undetermined. Regarding time point: longitudinal time-point 2. The V gene lost 8 bases and the J gene lost 2 bases, with 19 bases spanning the gap. The CDR3 spans 15 residues. Germline V lookup: CDR1 MDHEN, CDR2 SYDVKM. This sample is drawn from a study of neurological immune-mediated disorders. The authors produced cDNA by 5'RACE using 10-nucleotide random UMIs. A single record per CDR3 protein comes from TCRdb applying MiXCR to the 5' RACE reads. The repertoire includes about 80,000 distinct CDR3 sequences, 5.8% of them detected once, and approximately 7.9% sits in the top ten. General study results and limits: Among 34 multiple sclerosis patients, 18 had repertoires that phylogenetic grouping placed in one related-CDR3 cluster, a possible signature. No clinical or MRI feature was associated with the multiple sclerosis repertoire cluster.

Sequencing was carried out using PBMCs. The chain combines TRBV28 with TRBJ2-7, with D possibly being TRBD2 (7 bases). The sequence was obtained from a woman in her sixties with multiple sclerosis. This CDR3 reads CASQGGGTNPYEQYF. The CDR3 DNA is TGTGCCAGCCAAGGGGGGGGCACCAACCCCTACGAGCAGTACTTC.